The text below deals with one T cell receptor (beta chain). Per the germline V gene, CDR1 is KGHSH and CDR2 is LQKENI. The CDR3 totals 17 residues. V was trimmed by 0 bases and J by 0 bases, leaving 14 bases between them. The data were obtained in a study of shared clonotypes between healthy human individuals. Clones were read by immunoSEQ multiplex PCR, and TCRdb kept only the in-frame ones, dropping some. The repertoire holds 470,000 or so clones, with about 72% as singletons. This clonotype was sampled from a woman between 40 and 50 years old in good health. Some clones in this sample may be carry-over from other donors' samples. The sample was PBMCs. The gene calls are TRBV18 and TRBJ1-1, with D unclear. The CDR3 nucleotides read TGTGCCAGCTCACCACCGCTGGGCCCTCTTTTGAACACTGAAGCTTTCTTT. It translates to CASSPPLGPLLNTEAFF.